Listed below are T cell receptor beta chains from one sample, sequenced in a study of blood T cell repertoires in COVID-19. Measured with immunoSEQ multiplex PCR; TCRdb has only the in-frame clones, and not every one. The sample carries tens of thousands of clones, roughly 80% recorded once. Sequencing was done on a sample of peripheral blood. Receptors originate from a man between 65 and 79 years old with COVID-19, enrolled during active disease. Each CDR3 is given with its conserved first and last residue. A D gene is named only where the DNA matches it firmly. A row's size may be missing; if present it is once, few, many or a size class.

V gene	clone size	J gene	D gene	CDR3 DNA	CDR3 protein
TRBV11-2	NA	TRBJ1-6	TRBD1	TGTGCCAGCAGCCCGCGGACAGGGGGCAAAGTTAATTCACCCCTCCACTTT	CASSPRTGGKVNSPLHF
TRBV28	NA	TRBJ2-7	TRBD2	TGTGCCAGCAGCCAAACTAGCGGGAGGGCCTATAGGTCCTACGAGCAGTACTTC	CASSQTSGRAYRSYEQYF
TRBV5-5	NA	TRBJ1-2	NA	TGTGCCAGCAGCCGGACAGCTATTTGGAGACAAACCTATGGCTACACCTTC	CASSRTAIWRQTYGYTF
TRBV4-3	NA	TRBJ1-6	NA	TGCGCCAGCAGCCAAGAGTACAGGGATGATACACCCCTCCACTTT	CASSQEYRDDTPLHF
TRBV6-4	NA	TRBJ2-3	NA	TGTGCCAGCAGTGACTCGGGGGGTAGGTCAGATACGCAGTATTTT	CASSDSGGRSDTQYF
TRBV28	once	TRBJ1-1	TRBD1	TGTGCCAGCAGCAGGGGGCAGGAATCTGAAGCTTTCTTT	CASSRGQESEAFF
TRBV28	NA	TRBJ1-5	TRBD1	TGTGCCAGCAGTTCAATTGCAGGGGGTCAGCCCCAGCATTTT	CASSSIAGGQPQHF
TRBV6-1	NA	TRBJ1-1	NA	TGTGCCAGCAGTGAAACGACAGTACGCGGAGCTTTCTTT	CASSETTVRGAFF
TRBV19	NA	TRBJ2-7	TRBD1	TGTGCCAGTAGTATAGTTGGGGCGACAGGGGCGACTCCCGAGCAGTACTTC	CASSIVGATGATPEQYF
TRBV9	few	TRBJ2-1	NA	TGTGCCAGCAGCGTGAAGACAAGCTCCTACAATGAGCAGTTCTTC	CASSVKTSSYNEQFF
TRBV2	NA	TRBJ2-7	NA	TGTGCCAGCAGTGTAGGGGCGCAGCTGAGAAGCTCCTACGAGCAGTACTTC	CASSVGAQLRSSYEQYF
TRBV5-1	NA	TRBJ1-1	TRBD1	TGCGCCAGCAGCTTGGTAATTGGGCAGGGGGCTTTCAAGAACACTGAAGCTTTCTTT	CASSLVIGQGAFKNTEAFF
TRBV4-3	NA	TRBJ2-1	NA	TGCGCCAGCAGCCAAGATTTAACAGTTCTTGTCAATGAGCAGTTCTTC	CASSQDLTVLVNEQFF
TRBV28	NA	TRBJ1-5	TRBD1	TGTGCCAGCAGACACGGGAACAGGGGCGCGGGCAATCAGCCCCAGCATTTT	CASRHGNRGAGNQPQHF
TRBV7-2	NA	TRBJ2-5	NA	TGTGCCAGCAGCTTAGGGGGAGCGGAAGAGACCCAGTACTTC	CASSLGGAEETQYF
TRBV11-1	NA	TRBJ2-7	TRBD1	TGTGCCAGCAGCCTACCCGGGACAGGCTCCTACGAGCAGTACTTC	CASSLPGTGSYEQYF
TRBV5-1	few	TRBJ2-5	NA	TGCGCCAGCAGCTACGACGGGGGAAAGACCCAGTACTTC	CASSYDGGKTQYF
TRBV7-2	NA	TRBJ2-3	NA	TGTGCCAGCAGCTTTACACGGGGGAACACAGATACGCAGTATTTT	CASSFTRGNTDTQYF
TRBV7-2	NA	TRBJ2-7	TRBD2	TGTGCCAGCAGCCCGACTAGCGGGAGGGCCTACGAGCAGTACTTC	CASSPTSGRAYEQYF
TRBV19	NA	TRBJ1-2	NA	TGTGCCAGTAGTATGGACTCTAACTATGGCTACACCTTC	CASSMDSNYGYTF
TRBV19	NA	TRBJ2-1	TRBD2	TGTGCCAGTAGTATTTCCCCTAGCGGGACCAATGAGCAGTTCTTC	CASSISPSGTNEQFF
TRBV10-3	NA	TRBJ2-2	NA	TGTGCCACCCGCCGAGGGCTGGACACCGGGGAGCTGTTTTTT	CATRRGLDTGELFF
TRBV7-2	NA	TRBJ2-3	NA	TGTGCCAGCAGCTCCGAGGGGGGGTGGACAGATACGCAGTATTTT	CASSSEGGWTDTQYF
TRBV28	NA	TRBJ1-5	TRBD1	TGTGCCAGCAGGTCCCGGGACAGGAGCAATCAGCCCCAGCATTTT	CASRSRDRSNQPQHF
TRBV5-4	NA	TRBJ2-3	NA	TGTGCCAGCAGCCCTGGGTTGGGAGCAAACATGAAGAAAGATACGCAGTATTTT	CASSPGLGANMKKDTQYF
TRBV20-1	NA	TRBJ1-2	NA	TGCAGTGCTAGTAATCGGGCTAACTATGGCTACACCTTC	CSASNRANYGYTF
TRBV7-2	NA	TRBJ2-5	TRBD2	TGTGCCAGCGCGGGAGCGTACCAAGAGACCCAGTACTTC	CASAGAYQETQYF
TRBV2	once	TRBJ2-1	NA	TGTGCCAGCAGTCAATATAGTTACAATGAGCAGTTCTTC	CASSQYSYNEQFF
TRBV21-1	NA	TRBJ1-1	NA	TGTGCCAGCAGCACCTCGGACAGTGTCACTGAAGCTTTCTTT	CASSTSDSVTEAFF
TRBV7-9	NA	TRBJ2-7	NA	TGTGCCAGCAGCTTATCGGGTCTATCCTACGAGCAGTACTTC	CASSLSGLSYEQYF
TRBV9	few	TRBJ2-7	NA	TGTGCCAGCAGCCCGAGTATCTTTGACTACGAGCAGTACTTC	CASSPSIFDYEQYF
TRBV27	NA	TRBJ2-1	NA	TGTGCCAGCAGTCCGATGGCCGAACATTTGGTATACAATGAGCAGTTCTTC	CASSPMAEHLVYNEQFF
TRBV6-5	NA	TRBJ2-5	TRBD1	TGTGCCAGCAGAAGACAGGGGGCAGGGCAAGAGACCCAGTACTTC	CASRRQGAGQETQYF
TRBV28	NA	TRBJ2-6	NA	TGTGCCAGCAGTGCAACCCCCGGGGGTTTTTCTGGGGCCAACGTCCTGACTTTC	CASSATPGGFSGANVLTF
TRBV3-1/TRBV3-2	NA	TRBJ1-5	NA	TGTGCCAGCAGCCAGGCTTATAGCAATCAGCCCCAGCATTTT	CASSQAYSNQPQHF
TRBV20-1	NA	TRBJ1-1	NA	TGCAGTGCTAGTTTTAGGGGCCCGAACACTGAAGCTTTCTTT	CSASFRGPNTEAFF
TRBV30	NA	TRBJ2-5	TRBD1	TGTGCCTTGACCGGGACAGAAGAGACCCAGTACTTC	CALTGTEETQYF
TRBV9	NA	TRBJ2-1	TRBD2	TGTGCCAGCAGCGTAGCTACGACTAGCGGGGGGCAATACAATGAGCAGTTCTTC	CASSVATTSGGQYNEQFF
TRBV9	NA	TRBJ1-2	NA	TGTGCCAGCAGCGGGAGACAGTCCGGCCTTGGCTACACCTTC	CASSGRQSGLGYTF
TRBV4-2	NA	TRBJ1-5	NA	TGTGCCAGCAGCCAAGTGATGGCAGATAGCAATCAGCCCCAGCATTTT	CASSQVMADSNQPQHF
TRBV18	few	TRBJ2-7	NA	TGTGCCAGCTCACCACCGTTAAGGGGTAGCTACGAGCAGTACTTC	CASSPPLRGSYEQYF
TRBV6-2/TRBV6-3	NA	TRBJ1-5	TRBD1	TGTGCCAGCAGCTCAACAGGGGCCGGCAATCAGCCCCAGCATTTT	CASSSTGAGNQPQHF